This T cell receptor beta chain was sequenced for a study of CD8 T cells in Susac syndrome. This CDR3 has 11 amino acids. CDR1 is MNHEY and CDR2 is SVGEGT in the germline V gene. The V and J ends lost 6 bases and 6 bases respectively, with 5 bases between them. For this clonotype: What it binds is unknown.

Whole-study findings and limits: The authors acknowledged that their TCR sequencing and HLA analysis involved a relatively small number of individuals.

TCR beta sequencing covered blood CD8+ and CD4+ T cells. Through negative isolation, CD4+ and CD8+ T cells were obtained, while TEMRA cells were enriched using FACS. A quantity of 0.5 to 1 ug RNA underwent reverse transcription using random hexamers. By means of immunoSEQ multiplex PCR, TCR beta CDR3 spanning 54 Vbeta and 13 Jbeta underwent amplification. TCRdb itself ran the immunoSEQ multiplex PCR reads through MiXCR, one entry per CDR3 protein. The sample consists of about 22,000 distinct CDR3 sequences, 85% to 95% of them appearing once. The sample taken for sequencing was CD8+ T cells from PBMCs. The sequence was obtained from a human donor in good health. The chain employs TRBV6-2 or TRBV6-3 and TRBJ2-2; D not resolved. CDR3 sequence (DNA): TGTGCCAGCAGCTCCTCCGGGGAGCTGTTTTTT. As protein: CASSSSGELFF.